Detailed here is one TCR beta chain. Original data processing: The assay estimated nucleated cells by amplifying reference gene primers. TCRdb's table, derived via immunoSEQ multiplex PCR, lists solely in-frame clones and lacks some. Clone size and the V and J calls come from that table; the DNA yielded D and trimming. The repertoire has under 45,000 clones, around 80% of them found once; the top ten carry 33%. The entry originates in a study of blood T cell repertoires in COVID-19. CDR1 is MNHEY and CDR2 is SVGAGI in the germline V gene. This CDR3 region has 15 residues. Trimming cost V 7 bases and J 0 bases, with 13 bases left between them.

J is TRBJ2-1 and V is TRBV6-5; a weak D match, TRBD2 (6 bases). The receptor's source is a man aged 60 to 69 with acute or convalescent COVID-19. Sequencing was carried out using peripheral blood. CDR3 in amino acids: CASKIAALSYNEQFF. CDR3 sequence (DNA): TGTGCCAGCAAGATAGCGGCGCTCTCCTACAATGAGCAGTTCTTC.